The rows below give T cell receptor beta chains drawn from one sample of a study of shared clonotypes between healthy human individuals. Sequenced by immunoSEQ multiplex PCR; TCRdb stores in-frame clones only, minus some. The sample has roughly 570,000 clones; 95% to 98% are singletons. Sample: naive CD8+ T cells sorted from blood. Receptors originate from a man aged 25-45 years in good health. The CDR3 runs from the conserved cysteine through the conserved F or W. A D gene is named only where the DNA matches it firmly. Not all rows give a size; the values are once, few, many and, for expanded clones, a class.

cdr3_aa: CASSIYIGQGFGTGELFF
cdr3_nt: TGTGCCAGCAGTATATATATTGGACAGGGGTTCGGCACCGGGGAGCTGTTTTTT
clone_size: -
v_call: TRBV27
d_call: TRBD1
j_call: TRBJ2-2

cdr3_aa: CASSAGTASSGNTIYF
cdr3_nt: TGTGCCAGCAGCGCGGGGACGGCTAGCTCTGGAAACACCATATATTTT
clone_size: -
v_call: TRBV9
d_call: -
j_call: TRBJ1-3

cdr3_aa: CASSLLGTGAYEQYF
cdr3_nt: TGTGCCAGCAGCTTATTAGGGACAGGGGCCTACGAGCAGTACTTC
clone_size: -
v_call: TRBV7-8
d_call: TRBD1
j_call: TRBJ2-7

cdr3_aa: CSVEPATLSVGYTF
cdr3_nt: TGCAGCGTTGAACCGGCTACATTAAGTGTCGGCTACACCTTC
clone_size: -
v_call: TRBV29-1
d_call: -
j_call: TRBJ1-2

cdr3_aa: CASSLSRDGSYEQYF
cdr3_nt: TGTGCCAGCAGTTTATCCAGGGACGGTTCCTACGAGCAGTACTTC
clone_size: once
v_call: TRBV28
d_call: -
j_call: TRBJ2-7

cdr3_aa: CASSQSLAGGLNEQFF
cdr3_nt: TGTGCCAGCAGCCAGTCCCTAGCGGGAGGCCTCAATGAGCAGTTCTTC
clone_size: once
v_call: TRBV16
d_call: TRBD2
j_call: TRBJ2-1

cdr3_aa: CSVAGASGNTIYF
cdr3_nt: TGCAGCGTTGCCGGCGCCTCTGGAAACACCATATATTTT
clone_size: -
v_call: TRBV29-1
d_call: -
j_call: TRBJ1-3

cdr3_aa: CASSPLHGGTLYYEQYF
cdr3_nt: TGTGCCAGCAGCCCTTTACACGGAGGTACCTTATACTACGAGCAGTACTTC
clone_size: -
v_call: TRBV5-5
d_call: -
j_call: TRBJ2-7

cdr3_aa: CASSLTTERETQYF
cdr3_nt: TGTGCCAGCAGCTTAACGACGGAACGAGAGACCCAGTACTTC
clone_size: -
v_call: TRBV11-3
d_call: -
j_call: TRBJ2-5

cdr3_aa: CASGQGAAGANVLTF
cdr3_nt: TGTGCCAGCGGACAGGGGGCAGCTGGGGCCAACGTCCTGACTTTC
clone_size: -
v_call: TRBV7-9
d_call: TRBD1
j_call: TRBJ2-6

cdr3_aa: CATSSESVDRYNEQFF
cdr3_nt: TGTGCCACCAGCAGTGAGTCTGTCGACAGGTACAATGAGCAGTTCTTC
clone_size: -
v_call: TRBV15
d_call: -
j_call: TRBJ2-1

cdr3_aa: CASSLDWVGTFNEQFF
cdr3_nt: TGTGCCAGCAGCTTAGATTGGGTAGGAACTTTCAATGAGCAGTTCTTC
clone_size: -
v_call: TRBV11-2
d_call: -
j_call: TRBJ2-1

cdr3_aa: CASTIRADNTEAFF
cdr3_nt: TGTGCCAGCACCATAAGGGCAGATAACACTGAAGCTTTCTTT
clone_size: once
v_call: TRBV6-1
d_call: -
j_call: TRBJ1-1

cdr3_aa: CASSQPRSRLEQYF
cdr3_nt: TGCGCCAGCAGTCAGCCCCGGTCGAGGCTCGAGCAGTACTTC
clone_size: -
v_call: TRBV23-1
d_call: -
j_call: TRBJ2-7

cdr3_aa: CASSLGLAGNPYEQYF
cdr3_nt: TGTGCCAGCAGTTTAGGACTAGCGGGAAACCCCTACGAGCAGTACTTC
clone_size: -
v_call: TRBV28
d_call: TRBD2
j_call: TRBJ2-7

cdr3_aa: CASSYPAGGQYF
cdr3_nt: TGTGCCAGCAGTTACCCCGCGGGAGGGCAGTATTTT
clone_size: -
v_call: TRBV6-5
d_call: TRBD2
j_call: TRBJ2-3

cdr3_aa: CASSLVANSGELFF
cdr3_nt: TGTGCCAGCAGCTTAGTCGCAAACTCCGGGGAGCTGTTTTTT
clone_size: -
v_call: TRBV11-2
d_call: -
j_call: TRBJ2-2

cdr3_aa: CASSLEGRANGYTF
cdr3_nt: TGCGCCAGCAGCTTGGAGGGGAGAGCAAATGGCTACACCTTC
clone_size: -
v_call: TRBV5-1
d_call: -
j_call: TRBJ1-2

cdr3_aa: CASSSTGDPSYEQYF
cdr3_nt: TGCGCCAGCAGCTCGACAGGGGATCCTTCCTACGAGCAGTACTTC
clone_size: -
v_call: TRBV5-1
d_call: TRBD1
j_call: TRBJ2-7

cdr3_aa: CASTGRNSRSPSEAFF
cdr3_nt: TGTGCCAGCACCGGGAGGAATAGTAGGTCCCCCTCTGAAGCTTTCTTT
clone_size: -
v_call: TRBV9
d_call: -
j_call: TRBJ1-1